This entry lists 10 T cell receptor beta chains sequenced from one sample in a study of blood T cells in healthy people across ages. The second PCR ran roughly 6 to 11 cycles with a sample-barcoded 5' primer and J-beta primers. MiXCR, applied by TCRdb to the 5' RACE reads, yields one record per CDR3 protein. The sample comprises 2 million or so distinct CDR3 sequences, roughly 50% of which are singletons, and around 2.1% rests with the top ten. Sequenced input: blood. These receptors all come from a woman aged 40-49 years in good health.

DNA for the CDR3: TGTGCCAGCAGCTTCACGGGACAGCTTAACTATGGCTACACCTTC. This translates into CASSFTGQLNYGYTF. The J gene is TRBJ1-2, the V gene TRBV5-6; 7 bases are shared with TRBD1. This CDR3 is built from 15 residues. V gave up 2 bases and J gave up 1 base; unmatched junction bases: 5. Germline loops: CDR1 SGHDT, CDR2 YYEEEE.

The V and J genes are TRBV20-1 and TRBJ2-7, with a weak D call TRBD1 (6 bases). Trimming removed 5 bases from V and 6 bases from J, with 14 bases in between. Germline assignment: CDR1 DFQATT and CDR2 SNEGSKA (reference sequence). The CDR3 runs to 12 residues. The CDR3 region is CSADMGAGEQYF. As DNA, the CDR3 is TGCAGTGCTGACATGGGGGCGGGCGAGCAGTACTTC.

Only one count was recorded for this clonotype. The chain joins TRBV28 to TRBJ2-5; D may be TRBD1 (6 bases). This CDR3 has 13 residues. The germline CDR1 and CDR2 sequences are MDHEN and SYDVKM. V was cut by 3 bases and J by 11 bases, with 16 bases left in between. The CDR3 nucleotides are TGTGCCAGCAGTTTCCCCGGGACAAAGGAGCAGTACTTC. Encoded protein: CASSFPGTKEQYF.

This clonotype was seen more than once but under ten times. The chain links TRBV7-6 to TRBJ1-4; D gene unclear. Trimming stripped 1 base from V and 4 bases from J, with 16 bases between. Germline CDR1 reads SGHVS; CDR2 reads FNYEAQ. This CDR3 has 17 amino acids. The CDR3 DNA sequence: TGTGCCAGCAGCTTAGTCGTGGTGGGAGGCGGTAATGAAAAACTGTTTTTT. This codes for CASSLVVVGGGNEKLFF.

The chain has TRBV12-3 or TRBV12-4 and TRBJ1-5, with a tentative D call TRBD1 (5 bases). The germline V and J ends were trimmed by 2 bases and 6 bases, with 14 bases remaining between them. The CDR3 runs 15 residues. CDR3 sequence: CASSLSGTHGQPQHF. DNA of the CDR3: TGTGCCAGCAGTTTATCTGGGACCCATGGTCAGCCCCAGCATTTT.

This clonotype has a handful of counts. The V call is TRBV7-2, the J call TRBJ1-6; 9 bases are a match to TRBD1. J was trimmed by 6 bases and V by 2 bases; bases with no gene match: 5. Looked up from germline, CDR1 is SGHTA and CDR2 is FQGNSA. The CDR3 consists of 16 residues. The CDR3 here is CASSLTGGSGNSPLHF. The CDR3 DNA sequence: TGTGCCAGCAGCTTAACAGGGGGCTCGGGTAATTCACCCCTCCACTTT.

This chain uses TRBV11-2 with TRBJ2-5; D remains ambiguous. Trimming shortened V by 3 bases and J by 1 base, and 18 bases separated the two germline ends. CDR3 size: 17 residues. CDR1 and CDR2 from the germline V gene are SGHAT and FQNNGV. In nucleotides, the CDR3 is TGTGCCAGCAGCTTGGTCCCCCAGGCCAGCACCCAAGAGACCCAGTACTTC. Translation gives CASSLVPQASTQETQYF.

This clonotype came up many times. The chain employs TRBV7-2 and TRBJ2-1; D remains ambiguous. Trimming pared 2 bases from V and 4 bases from J, leaving 6 bases between. Germline CDR1 reads SGHTA; CDR2 reads FQGNSA. The CDR3 length is 13 residues. This CDR3 reads CASSLNGYNEQFF. CDR3 coding DNA: TGTGCCAGCAGCTTAAACGGTTACAATGAGCAGTTCTTC.

Details on this clonotype: One base separates it from a far larger clone, so it is likely a read error. The J gene is TRBJ1-2, the V gene TRBV7-9; 9 nucleotides agree with TRBD1. This CDR3 contains 14 residues. Germline V gives CDR1 SEHNR, CDR2 FQNEAQ (reference sequence). With V trimmed by 7 bases and J by 2 bases, 5 bases remained unmatched. The chain's CDR3 is CASNPGTGNYGYTF. In DNA form, the CDR3 reads TGTGCCAGCAACCCCGGGACAGGGAACTATGGCTACACCTTC.

As for this clonotype: At one end, the junction sequence differs from germline, possibly due to a read error. CDR3 in amino acids: CASSPVRGDQEAQYF. DNA for the CDR3: TGTGCCAGCAGTCCCGTACGGGGAGATCAAGAGGCCCAGTACTTC. J is TRBJ2-5 and V is TRBV2; possibly TRBD2 for D (5 bases). This CDR3 region has 15 residues. CDR1 is SNHLY and CDR2 is FYNNEI in the germline V gene.